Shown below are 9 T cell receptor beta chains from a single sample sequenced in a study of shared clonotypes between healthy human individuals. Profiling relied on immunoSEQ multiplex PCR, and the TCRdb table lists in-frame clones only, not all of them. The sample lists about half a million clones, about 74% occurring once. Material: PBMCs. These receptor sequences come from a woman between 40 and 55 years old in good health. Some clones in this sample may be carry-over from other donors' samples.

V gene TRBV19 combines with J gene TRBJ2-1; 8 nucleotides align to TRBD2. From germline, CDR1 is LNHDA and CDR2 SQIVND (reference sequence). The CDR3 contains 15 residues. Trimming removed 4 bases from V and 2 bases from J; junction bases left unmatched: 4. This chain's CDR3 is CASSTTSGPYNEQFF. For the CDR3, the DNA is TGTGCCAGTAGTACTACTAGCGGACCCTACAATGAGCAGTTCTTC.

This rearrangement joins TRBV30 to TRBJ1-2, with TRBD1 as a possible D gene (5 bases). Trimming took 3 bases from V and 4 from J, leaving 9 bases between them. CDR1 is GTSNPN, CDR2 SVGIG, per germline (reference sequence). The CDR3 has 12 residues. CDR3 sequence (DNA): TGTGCCTGGAGCCCGGGACTCTATGGCTACACCTTC. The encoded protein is CAWSPGLYGYTF.

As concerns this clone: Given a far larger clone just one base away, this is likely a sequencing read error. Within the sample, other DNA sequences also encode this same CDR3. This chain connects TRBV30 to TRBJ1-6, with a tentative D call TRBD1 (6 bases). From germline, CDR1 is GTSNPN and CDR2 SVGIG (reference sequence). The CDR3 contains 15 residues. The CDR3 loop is CAWSVGGSGNSPLHF. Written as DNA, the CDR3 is TGTGCCTGGAGTGTGGGGGGCTCCGGAAATTCACCCCTCCACTTC.

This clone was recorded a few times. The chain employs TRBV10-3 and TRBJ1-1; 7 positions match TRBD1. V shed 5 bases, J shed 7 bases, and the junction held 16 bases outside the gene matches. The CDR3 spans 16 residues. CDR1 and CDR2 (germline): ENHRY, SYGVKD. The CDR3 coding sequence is TGTGCCATCAGTACAACAGGGGTACTCGATCGAGGTGAAGCTTTCTTT. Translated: CAISTTGVLDRGEAFF.

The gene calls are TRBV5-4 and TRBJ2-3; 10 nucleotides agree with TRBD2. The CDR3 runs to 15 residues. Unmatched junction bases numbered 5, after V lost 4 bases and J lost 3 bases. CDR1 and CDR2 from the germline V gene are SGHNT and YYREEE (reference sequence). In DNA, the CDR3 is TGTGCCAGCAGCCCTAGCGGGAGTGGGACAGATACGCAGTATTTT. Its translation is CASSPSGSGTDTQYF. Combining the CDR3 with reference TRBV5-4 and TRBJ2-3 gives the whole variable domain ETGVTQSPTHLIKTRGQQVTLRCSSQSGHNTVSWYQQALGQGPQFIFQYYREEENGRGNFPPRFSGLQFPNYSSELNVNALELDDSALYLCASSPSGSGTDTQYFGPGTRLTVL.

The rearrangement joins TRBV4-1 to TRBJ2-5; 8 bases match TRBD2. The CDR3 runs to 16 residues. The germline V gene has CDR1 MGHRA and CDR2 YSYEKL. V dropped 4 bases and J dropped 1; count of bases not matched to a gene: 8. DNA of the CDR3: TGCGCCAGCAGCCCGGGGGGGGCGGGCTTCCAAGAGACCCAGTACTTC. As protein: CASSPGGAGFQETQYF.

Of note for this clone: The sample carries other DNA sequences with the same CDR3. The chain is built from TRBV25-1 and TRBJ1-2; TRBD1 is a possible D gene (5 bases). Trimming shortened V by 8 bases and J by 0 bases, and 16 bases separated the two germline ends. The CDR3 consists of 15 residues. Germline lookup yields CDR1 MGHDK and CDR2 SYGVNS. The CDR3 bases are TGTGCCAGCCTTCTAAGGGCAGGGACTAACTATGGCTACACCTTC. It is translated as CASLLRAGTNYGYTF.

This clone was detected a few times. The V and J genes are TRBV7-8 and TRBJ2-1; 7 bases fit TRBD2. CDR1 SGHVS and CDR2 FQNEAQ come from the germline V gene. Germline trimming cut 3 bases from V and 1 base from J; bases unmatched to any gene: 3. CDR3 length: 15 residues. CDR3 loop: CASSFGGRSYNEQFF. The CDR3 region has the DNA TGTGCCAGCAGCTTTGGCGGGAGATCCTACAATGAGCAGTTCTTC.

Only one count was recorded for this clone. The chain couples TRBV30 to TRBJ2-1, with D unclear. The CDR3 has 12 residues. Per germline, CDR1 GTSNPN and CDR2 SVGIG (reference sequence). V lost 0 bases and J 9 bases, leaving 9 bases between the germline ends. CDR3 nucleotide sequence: TGTGCCTGGAGTGTACAAGCTGTTGAGCAGTTCTTC. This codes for CAWSVQAVEQFF.